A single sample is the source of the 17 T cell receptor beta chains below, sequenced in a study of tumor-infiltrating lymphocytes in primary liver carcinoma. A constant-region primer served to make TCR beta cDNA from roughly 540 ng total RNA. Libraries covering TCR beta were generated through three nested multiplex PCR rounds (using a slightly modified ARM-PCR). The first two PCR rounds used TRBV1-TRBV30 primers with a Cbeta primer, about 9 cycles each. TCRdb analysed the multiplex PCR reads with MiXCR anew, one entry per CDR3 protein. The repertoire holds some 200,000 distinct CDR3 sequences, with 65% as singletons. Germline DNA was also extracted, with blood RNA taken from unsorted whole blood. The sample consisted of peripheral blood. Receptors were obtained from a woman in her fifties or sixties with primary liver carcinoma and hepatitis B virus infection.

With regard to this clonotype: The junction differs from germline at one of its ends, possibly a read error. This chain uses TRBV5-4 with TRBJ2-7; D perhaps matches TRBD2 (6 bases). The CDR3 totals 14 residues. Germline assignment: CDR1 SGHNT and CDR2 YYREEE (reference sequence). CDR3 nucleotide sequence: TGTACCAGCAACTTGCGGGACTTTCCCTACGAGCAATACTTC. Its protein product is CTSNLRDFPYEQYF.

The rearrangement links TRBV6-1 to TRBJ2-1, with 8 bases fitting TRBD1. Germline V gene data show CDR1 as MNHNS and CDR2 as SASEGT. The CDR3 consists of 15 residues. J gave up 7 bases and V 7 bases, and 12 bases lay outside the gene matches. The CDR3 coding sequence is TGTGCCAGCAATCTCCGGGACAGGAGGCTGAATGAGCAGTTCTTC. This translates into CASNLRDRRLNEQFF.

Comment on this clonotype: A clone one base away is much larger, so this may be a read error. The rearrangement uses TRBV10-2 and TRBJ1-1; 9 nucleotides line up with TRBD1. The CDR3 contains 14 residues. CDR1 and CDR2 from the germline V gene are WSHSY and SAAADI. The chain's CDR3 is CASRLQGANSEAFF. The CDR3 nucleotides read TGCGCCAGCAGGTTACAGGGGGCGAACAGTGAAGCTTTCTTT.

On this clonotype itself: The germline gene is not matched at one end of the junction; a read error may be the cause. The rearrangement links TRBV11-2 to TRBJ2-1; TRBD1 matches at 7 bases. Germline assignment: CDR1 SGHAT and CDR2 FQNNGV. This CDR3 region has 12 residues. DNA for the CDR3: TGTACCAGCAGCTTAGTACTCACAGGGGAAACCTTC. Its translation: CTSSLVLTGETF.

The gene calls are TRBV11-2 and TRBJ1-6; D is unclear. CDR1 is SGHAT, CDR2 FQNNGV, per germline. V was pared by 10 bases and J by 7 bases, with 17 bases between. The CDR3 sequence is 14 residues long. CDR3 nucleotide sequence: TGTGCCAACAGTCTAGATCCGGGAAATTCACCCCTCCACTTT. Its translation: CANSLDPGNSPLHF. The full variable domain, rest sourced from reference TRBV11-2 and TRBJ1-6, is EAGVAQSPRYKIIEKRQSVAFWCNPISGHATLYWYQQILGQGPKLLIQFQNNGVVDDSQLPKDRFSAERLKGVDSTLKIQPAKLEDSAVYLCANSLDPGNSPLHFGNGTRLTVT.

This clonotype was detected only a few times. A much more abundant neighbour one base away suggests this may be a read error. The CDR3 sequence is CASGGGRYSRGYTF. CDR3 nucleotide sequence: TGTGCCAGCGGCGGTGGCCGGTATAGTCGTGGCTACACCTTC. The J gene is TRBJ1-2, the V gene TRBV28; D not resolved. The CDR3 runs to 14 residues. CDR1 is MDHEN and CDR2 is SYDVKM in the germline V gene. Trimming stripped 8 bases from V and 7 bases from J, with 20 bases between.

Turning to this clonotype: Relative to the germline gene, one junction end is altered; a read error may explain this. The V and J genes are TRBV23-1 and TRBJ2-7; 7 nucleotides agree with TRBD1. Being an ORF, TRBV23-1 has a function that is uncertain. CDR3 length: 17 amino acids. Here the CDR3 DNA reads TGCGCCAGCAGTCAATCACGAGACAGGGAAATACCCTACGAGCAATACTTC. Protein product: CASSQSRDREIPYEQYF.

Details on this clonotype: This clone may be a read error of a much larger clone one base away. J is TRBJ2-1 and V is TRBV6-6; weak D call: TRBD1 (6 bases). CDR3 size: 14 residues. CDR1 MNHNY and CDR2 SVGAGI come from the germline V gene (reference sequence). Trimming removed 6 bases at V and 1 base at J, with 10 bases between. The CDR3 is CASRWTVSYNEQFF. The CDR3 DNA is TGTGCCAGCAGGTGGACAGTGTCCTACAATGAGCAGTTCTTC.

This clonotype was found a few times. For the CDR3, the DNA is TGTGCCAGCAGTTACTCAGGGGGCAATCCACCGGAGACCCAGTACTTC. It translates to CASSYSGGNPPETQYF. The V and J genes are TRBV6-5 and TRBJ2-5; 7 bases agree with TRBD1. Germline trimming cut 0 bases from V and 5 bases from J; bases unmatched to any gene: 9. From germline, CDR1 is MNHEY and CDR2 SVGAGI. The CDR3 has 16 residues.

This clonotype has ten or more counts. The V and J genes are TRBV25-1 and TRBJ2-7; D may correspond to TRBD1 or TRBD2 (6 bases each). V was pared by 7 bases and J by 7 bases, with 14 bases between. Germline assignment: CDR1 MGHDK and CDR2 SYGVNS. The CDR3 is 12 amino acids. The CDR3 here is CASKLGAGEQYF. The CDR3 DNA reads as TGTGCCAGCAAGTTGGGGGCGGGAGAGCAGTACTTC.

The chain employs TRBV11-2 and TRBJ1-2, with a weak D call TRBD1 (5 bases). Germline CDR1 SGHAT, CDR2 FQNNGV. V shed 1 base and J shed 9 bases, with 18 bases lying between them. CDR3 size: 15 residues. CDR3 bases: TGTGCCAGCAGCTTAGGAGGGACGATCCTAGAGAGCTACACCTTC. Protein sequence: CASSLGGTILESYTF.

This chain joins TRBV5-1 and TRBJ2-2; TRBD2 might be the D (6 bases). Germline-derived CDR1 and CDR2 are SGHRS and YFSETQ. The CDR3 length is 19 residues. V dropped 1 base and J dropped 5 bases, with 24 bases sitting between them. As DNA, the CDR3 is TGCGCCAGCAGCTTGTCTGGCCCGCGGGGCGGAGGAGGTACCGGGGAGCTGTTTTTT. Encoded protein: CASSLSGPRGGGGTGELFF.

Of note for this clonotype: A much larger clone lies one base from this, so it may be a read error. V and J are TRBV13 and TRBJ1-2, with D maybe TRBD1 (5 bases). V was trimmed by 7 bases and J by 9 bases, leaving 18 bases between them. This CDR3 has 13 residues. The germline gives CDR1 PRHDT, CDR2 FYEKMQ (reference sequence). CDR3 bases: TGTGCCAGCATCCTAGGGGCAGGGCGGAGCTACACCTTC. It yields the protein CASILGAGRSYTF.

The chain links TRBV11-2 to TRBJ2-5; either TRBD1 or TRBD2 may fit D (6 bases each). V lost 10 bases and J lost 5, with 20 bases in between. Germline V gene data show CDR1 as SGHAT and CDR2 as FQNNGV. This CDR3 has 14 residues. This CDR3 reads CANRETMAGETQYF. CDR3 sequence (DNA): TGTGCCAACAGGGAAACCATGGCGGGGGAGACCCAGTACTTC.

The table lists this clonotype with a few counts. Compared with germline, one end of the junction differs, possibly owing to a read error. The CDR3 loop is CVSSSDRGYEQYF. CDR3 nucleotides: TGTGTCAGCAGCTCGGACAGGGGCTACGAGCAGTACTTC. This chain joins TRBV11-2 and TRBJ2-7; TRBD1 matches at 9 bases. The CDR3 is 13 residues long. The germline V gene encodes CDR1 SGHAT and CDR2 FQNNGV.

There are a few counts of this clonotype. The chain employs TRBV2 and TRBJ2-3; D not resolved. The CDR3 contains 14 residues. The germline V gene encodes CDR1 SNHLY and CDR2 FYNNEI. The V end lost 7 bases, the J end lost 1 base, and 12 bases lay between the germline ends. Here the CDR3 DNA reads TGTGCCAGCACTTATGGTACTGGCACAGATACGCAGTATTTT. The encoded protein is CASTYGTGTDTQYF.

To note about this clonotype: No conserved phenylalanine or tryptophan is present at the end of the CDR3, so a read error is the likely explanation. This chain's CDR3 is CASSLLSPLVTQETQYL. The CDR3 DNA reads TGTGCCAGCAGCTTACTTTCCCCCCTAGTAACGCAAGAGACCCAGTACCTC. V usage is TRBV7-8 and J usage is TRBJ2-5; D is uncertain. The CDR3 is 17 residues long. Germline V gene lookup returns CDR1 SGHVS and CDR2 FQNEAQ. Trimming stripped 2 bases from V and 2 bases from J, with 18 bases between.